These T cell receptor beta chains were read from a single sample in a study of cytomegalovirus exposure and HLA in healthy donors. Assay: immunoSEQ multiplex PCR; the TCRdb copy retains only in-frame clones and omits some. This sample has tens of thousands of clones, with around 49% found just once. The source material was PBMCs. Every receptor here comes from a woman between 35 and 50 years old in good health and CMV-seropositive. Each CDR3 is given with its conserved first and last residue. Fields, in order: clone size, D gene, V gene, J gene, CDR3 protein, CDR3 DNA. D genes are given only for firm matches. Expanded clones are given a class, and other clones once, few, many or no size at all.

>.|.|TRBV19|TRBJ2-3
CASRQASTDTQYF
TGTGCCAGTAGGCAAGCTAGCACAGATACGCAGTATTTT
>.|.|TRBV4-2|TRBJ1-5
CASSQGTVYSNQPQHF
TGTGCCAGCAGCCAAGGGACAGTTTATAGCAATCAGCCCCAGCATTTT
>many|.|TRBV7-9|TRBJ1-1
CASSFVAENTEAFF
TGTGCCAGCAGTTTTGTCGCGGAGAACACTGAAGCTTTCTTT
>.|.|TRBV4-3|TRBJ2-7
CASSQVGGPPLYF
TGCGCCAGCAGCCAAGTTGGAGGGCCACCTTTGTACTTC
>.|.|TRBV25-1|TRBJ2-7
CASSTRGNTYEQYF
TGTGCCAGCAGTACCCGGGGGAACACCTACGAGCAGTACTTC
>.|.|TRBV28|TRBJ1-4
CASSTQGTSNEKLFF
TGTGCCAGCAGTACCCAGGGAACTTCGAATGAAAAACTGTTTTTT
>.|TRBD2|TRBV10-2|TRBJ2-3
CASSTPTSGGTDTQYF
TGCGCCAGCAGTACCCCGACTAGCGGGGGCACAGATACGCAGTATTTT
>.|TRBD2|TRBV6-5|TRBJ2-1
CATTMTSGGAAEQFF
TGTGCCACGACAATGACTAGCGGGGGGGCCGCTGAGCAGTTCTTC
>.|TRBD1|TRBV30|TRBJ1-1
CAWSAQGQERTEAFF
TGTGCCTGGAGTGCACAGGGACAGGAGAGGACTGAAGCTTTCTTT
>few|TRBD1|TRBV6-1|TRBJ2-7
CASSEPGQGTYEQYF
TGTGCCAGCAGTGAGCCGGGACAGGGCACGTACGAGCAGTACTTC
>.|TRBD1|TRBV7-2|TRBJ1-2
CASSQGAGGVYGYTF
TGTGCCAGCAGCCAAGGTGCAGGGGGCGTCTATGGCTACACCTTC
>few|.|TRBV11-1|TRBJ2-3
CASSPLARNTDTQYF
TGTGCCAGCAGCCCCCTAGCGAGAAACACAGATACGCAGTATTTT
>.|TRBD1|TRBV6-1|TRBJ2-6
CASSEAPGTGYTGANVLTF
TGTGCCAGCAGTGAAGCCCCCGGGACAGGGTACACTGGGGCCAACGTCCTGACTTTC
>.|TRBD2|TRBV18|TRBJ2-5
CASSPNSGAQETQYF
TGTGCCAGCTCACCTAATAGCGGGGCTCAAGAGACCCAGTACTTC
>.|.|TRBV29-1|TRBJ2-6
CSVAGQLSGANVLTF
TGCAGCGTGGCGGGACAGCTCTCTGGGGCCAACGTCCTGACTTTC
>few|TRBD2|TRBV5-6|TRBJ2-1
CASSLGGGYNEQFF
TGTGCCAGCAGCTTGGGCGGGGGATACAATGAGCAGTTCTTC
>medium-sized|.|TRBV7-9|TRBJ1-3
CASSHDGENTIYF
TGTGCCAGCAGTCACGACGGGGAAAACACCATATATTTT
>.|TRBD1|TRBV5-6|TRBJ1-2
CASSLEGRGPYGYTF
TGTGCCAGCAGCTTGGAGGGCAGGGGGCCCTATGGCTACACCTTC
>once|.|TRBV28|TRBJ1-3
CASRDTESGSTIYF
TGTGCCAGCAGAGACACCGAATCCGGAAGCACCATATATTTT
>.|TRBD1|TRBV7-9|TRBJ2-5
CASSLAQTGGRETQYF
TGTGCCAGCAGCTTAGCCCAGACAGGGGGCAGGGAGACCCAGTACTTC
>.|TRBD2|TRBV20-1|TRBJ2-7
CSVGLGGEQYF
TGCAGTGTAGGACTAGGAGGCGAGCAGTACTTC
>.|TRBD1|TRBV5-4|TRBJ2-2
CASSLMIVAGGRAGELFF
TGTGCCAGCAGCTTGATGATTGTCGCAGGGGGCAGAGCCGGGGAGCTGTTTTTT
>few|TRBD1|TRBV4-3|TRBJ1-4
CASSQEGQGHEKLFF
TGCGCCAGCAGCCAAGAGGGACAGGGTCATGAAAAACTGTTTTTT
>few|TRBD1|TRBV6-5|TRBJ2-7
CASGTGTYEQYF
TGTGCCTCAGGGACAGGAACCTACGAGCAGTACTTC
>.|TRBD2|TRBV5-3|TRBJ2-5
CARILDRLAGLQETQYF
TGTGCCAGAATATTAGATCGGCTAGCGGGTCTACAAGAGACCCAGTACTTC
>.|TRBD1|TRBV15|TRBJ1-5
CATSRGRAGGQPQHF
TGTGCCACCAGCAGAGGGAGGGCAGGGGGTCAGCCCCAGCATTTT
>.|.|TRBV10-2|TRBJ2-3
CASRVGQLNTDTQYF
TGCGCCAGCAGGGTGGGGCAGTTGAACACAGATACGCAGTATTTT
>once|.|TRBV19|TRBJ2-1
CASSTHGADNEQFF
TGTGCCAGTAGTACACATGGGGCGGACAATGAGCAGTTCTTC
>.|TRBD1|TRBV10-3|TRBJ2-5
CAISPGTAFFQETQYF
TGTGCCATCAGTCCCGGGACAGCTTTTTTCCAAGAGACCCAGTACTTC
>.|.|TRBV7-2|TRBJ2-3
CASSTERATQYF
TGTGCCAGCAGCACAGAGCGGGCTACGCAGTATTTT
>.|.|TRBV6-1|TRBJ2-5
CASSDRDKYQETQYF
TGTGCCAGCAGTGACCGGGACAAGTACCAAGAGACCCAGTACTTC
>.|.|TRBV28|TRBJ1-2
CASSTESNYGYTF
TGTGCCAGCAGCACAGAATCTAACTATGGCTACACCTTC
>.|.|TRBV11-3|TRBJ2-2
CASSLVQNTGELFF
TGTGCCAGCAGCTTAGTTCAGAACACCGGGGAGCTGTTTTTT
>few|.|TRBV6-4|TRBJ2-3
CASSDSGGQIDTQYF
TGTGCCAGCAGTGACTCGGGGGGACAGATTGATACGCAGTATTTT
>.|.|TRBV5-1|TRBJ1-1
CASSKDRNTEAFF
TGCGCCAGCAGCAAGGACAGGAACACTGAAGCTTTCTTT
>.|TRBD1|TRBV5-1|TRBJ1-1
CASSEQGGNTEAFF
TGCGCCAGCAGCGAACAGGGGGGGAACACTGAAGCTTTCTTT
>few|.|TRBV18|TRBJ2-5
CASSPRSQLYQETQYF
TGTGCCAGCTCACCACGGAGCCAACTGTACCAAGAGACCCAGTACTTC
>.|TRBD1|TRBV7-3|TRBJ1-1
CASSPQGINTEAFF
TGTGCCAGCAGCCCACAGGGGATAAACACTGAAGCTTTCTTT
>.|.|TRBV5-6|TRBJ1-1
CASSFRRDTEAFF
TGTGCCAGCAGCTTCCGCCGGGACACTGAAGCTTTCTTT
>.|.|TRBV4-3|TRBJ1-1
CASSQDRNTEAFF
TGCGCCAGCAGCCAAGATAGGAACACTGAAGCTTTCTTT
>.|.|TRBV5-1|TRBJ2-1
CASSLAANEQFF
TGCGCCAGCAGCTTGGCAGCGAACGAGCAGTTCTTC
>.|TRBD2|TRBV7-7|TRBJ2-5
CASSLSSPGGGETQYF
TGTGCCAGCAGCTTAAGTTCCCCCGGCGGGGGAGAGACCCAGTACTTC
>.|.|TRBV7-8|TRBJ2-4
CASSLVGGLAKNIQYF
TGTGCCAGCAGCTTAGTGGGGGGACTAGCCAAAAACATTCAGTACTTC
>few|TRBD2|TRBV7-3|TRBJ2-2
CASSWTSGAVTGELFF
TGTGCCAGCAGCTGGACTAGCGGGGCCGTCACCGGGGAGCTGTTTTTT
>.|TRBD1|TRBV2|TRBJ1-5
CASRPDRGRQPQHF
TGTGCCAGCAGACCGGACAGGGGGCGGCAGCCCCAGCATTTT
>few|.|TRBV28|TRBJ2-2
CASSFRRHTGELFF
TGTGCCAGCAGTTTTCGCAGGCACACCGGGGAGCTGTTTTTT
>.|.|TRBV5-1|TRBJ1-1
CASSLGASNTEAFF
TGCGCCAGCAGCTTAGGGGCCTCGAACACTGAAGCTTTCTTT
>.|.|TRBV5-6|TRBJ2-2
CASSPLDRNTGELFF
TGTGCCAGCAGCCCTCTCGACAGGAACACCGGGGAGCTGTTTTTT
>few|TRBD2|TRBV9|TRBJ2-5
CASSVGVAGGPETQYF
TGTGCCAGCAGCGTAGGGGTAGCGGGGGGGCCAGAGACCCAGTACTTC
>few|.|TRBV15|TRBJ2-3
CATSRDVGAPDTQYF
TGTGCCACCAGCAGAGATGTGGGGGCCCCAGATACGCAGTATTTT
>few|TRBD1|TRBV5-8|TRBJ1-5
CASRMRDRVYQPQHF
TGTGCCAGCCGGATGAGGGACAGGGTTTACCAGCCCCAGCATTTT
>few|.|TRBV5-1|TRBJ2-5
CASTQVQPQETQYF
TGCGCCAGCACTCAGGTACAGCCACAAGAGACCCAGTACTTC